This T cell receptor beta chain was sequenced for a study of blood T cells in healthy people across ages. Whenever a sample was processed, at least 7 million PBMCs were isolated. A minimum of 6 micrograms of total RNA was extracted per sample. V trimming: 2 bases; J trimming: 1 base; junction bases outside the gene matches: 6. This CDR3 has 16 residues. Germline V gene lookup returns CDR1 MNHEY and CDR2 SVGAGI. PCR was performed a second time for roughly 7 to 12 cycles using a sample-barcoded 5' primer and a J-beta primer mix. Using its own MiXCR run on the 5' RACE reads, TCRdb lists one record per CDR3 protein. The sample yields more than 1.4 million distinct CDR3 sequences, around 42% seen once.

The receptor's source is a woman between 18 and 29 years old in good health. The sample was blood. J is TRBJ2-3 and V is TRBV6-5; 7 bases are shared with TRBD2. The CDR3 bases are TGTGCCAGCAGTTACCGAGCGGGAAGGGGCACAGATACGCAGTATTTT. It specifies CASSYRAGRGTDTQYF.